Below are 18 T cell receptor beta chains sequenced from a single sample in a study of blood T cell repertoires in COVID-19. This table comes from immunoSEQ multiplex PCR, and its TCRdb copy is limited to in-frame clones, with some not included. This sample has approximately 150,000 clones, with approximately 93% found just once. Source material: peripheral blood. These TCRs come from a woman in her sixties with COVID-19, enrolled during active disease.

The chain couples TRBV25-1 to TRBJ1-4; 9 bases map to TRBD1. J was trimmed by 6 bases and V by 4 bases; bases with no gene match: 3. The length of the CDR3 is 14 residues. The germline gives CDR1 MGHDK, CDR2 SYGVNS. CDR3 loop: CASSAGTGYEKLFF. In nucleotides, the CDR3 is TGTGCCAGCAGTGCTGGGACAGGGTATGAAAAACTGTTTTTT.

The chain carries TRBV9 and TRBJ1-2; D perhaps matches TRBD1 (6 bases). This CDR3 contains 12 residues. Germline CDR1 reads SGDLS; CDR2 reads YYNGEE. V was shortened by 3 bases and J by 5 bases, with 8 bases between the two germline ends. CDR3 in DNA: TGTGCCAGCAGCGGGACAGTGTATGGCTACACCTTC. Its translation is CASSGTVYGYTF. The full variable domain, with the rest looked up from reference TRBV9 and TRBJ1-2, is DSGVTQTPKHLITATGQRVTLRCSPRSGDLSVYWYQQSLDQGLQFLIQYYNGEERAKGNILERFSAQQFPDLHSELNLSSLELGDSALYFCASSGTVYGYTFGSGTRLTVV.

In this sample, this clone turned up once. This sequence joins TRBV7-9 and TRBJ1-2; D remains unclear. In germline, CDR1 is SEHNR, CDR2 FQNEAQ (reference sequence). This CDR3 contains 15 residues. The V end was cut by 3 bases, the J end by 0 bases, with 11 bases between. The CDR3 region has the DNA TGTGCCAGCAGCTTCCCCTACAGTACTAACTATGGCTACACCTTC. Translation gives CASSFPYSTNYGYTF.

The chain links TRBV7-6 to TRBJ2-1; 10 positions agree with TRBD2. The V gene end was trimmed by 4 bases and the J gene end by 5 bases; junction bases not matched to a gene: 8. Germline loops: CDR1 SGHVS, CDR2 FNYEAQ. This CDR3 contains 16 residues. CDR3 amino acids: CASSSRLAGSDNEQFF. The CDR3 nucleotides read TGTGCCAGCAGCTCGCGACTAGCGGGTTCTGACAATGAGCAGTTCTTC.

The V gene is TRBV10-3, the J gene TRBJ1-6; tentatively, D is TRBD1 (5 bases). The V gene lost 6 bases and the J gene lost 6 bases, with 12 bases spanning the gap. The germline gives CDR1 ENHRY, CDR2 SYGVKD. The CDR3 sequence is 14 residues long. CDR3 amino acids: CAISLQELNSPLHF. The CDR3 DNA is TGTGCCATCAGCCTACAGGAACTTAATTCACCCCTCCACTTT.

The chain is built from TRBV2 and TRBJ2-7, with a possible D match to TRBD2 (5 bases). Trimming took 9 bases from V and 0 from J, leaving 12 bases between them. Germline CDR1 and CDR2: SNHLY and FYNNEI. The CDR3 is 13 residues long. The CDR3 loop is CASWTLRSYEQYF. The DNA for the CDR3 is TGTGCCAGTTGGACTCTCCGCTCCTACGAGCAGTACTTC.

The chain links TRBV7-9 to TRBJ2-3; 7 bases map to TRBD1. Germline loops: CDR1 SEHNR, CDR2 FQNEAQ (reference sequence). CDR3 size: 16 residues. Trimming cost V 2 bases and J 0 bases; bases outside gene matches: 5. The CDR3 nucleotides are TGTGCCAGCAGCTTAAAGGGGGCCTCTAGCACAGATACGCAGTATTTT. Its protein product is CASSLKGASSTDTQYF.

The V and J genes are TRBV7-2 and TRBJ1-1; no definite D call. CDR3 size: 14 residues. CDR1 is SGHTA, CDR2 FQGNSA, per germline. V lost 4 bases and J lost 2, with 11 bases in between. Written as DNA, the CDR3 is TGTGCCAGCAGCTCCCTAGGACTAAACACTGAAGCTTTCTTT. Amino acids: CASSSLGLNTEAFF.

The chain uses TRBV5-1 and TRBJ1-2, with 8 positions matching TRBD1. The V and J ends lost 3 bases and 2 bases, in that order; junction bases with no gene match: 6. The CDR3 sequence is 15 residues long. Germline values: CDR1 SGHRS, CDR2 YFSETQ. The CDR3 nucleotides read TGCGCCAGCAGCTACACGGACAGGGCGAACTATGGCTACACCTTC. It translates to CASSYTDRANYGYTF.

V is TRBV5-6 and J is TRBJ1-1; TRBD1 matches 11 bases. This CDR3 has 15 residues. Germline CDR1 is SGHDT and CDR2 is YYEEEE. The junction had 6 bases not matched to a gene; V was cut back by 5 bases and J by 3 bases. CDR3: CASRAGTGGYTEAFF. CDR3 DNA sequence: TGTGCCAGCAGAGCCGGGACAGGGGGGTACACTGAAGCTTTCTTT.

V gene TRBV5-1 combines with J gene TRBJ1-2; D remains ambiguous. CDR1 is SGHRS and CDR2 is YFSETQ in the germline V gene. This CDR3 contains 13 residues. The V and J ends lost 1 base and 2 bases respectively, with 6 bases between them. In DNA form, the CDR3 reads TGCGCCAGCAGCTTGCGAACAAACTATGGCTACACCTTC. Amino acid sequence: CASSLRTNYGYTF.

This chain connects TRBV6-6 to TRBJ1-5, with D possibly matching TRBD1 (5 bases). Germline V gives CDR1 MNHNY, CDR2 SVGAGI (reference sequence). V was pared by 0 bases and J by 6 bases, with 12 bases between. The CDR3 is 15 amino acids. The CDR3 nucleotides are TGTGCCAGCAGTTACTCAGCAGGGTCTAGTCAGCCCCAGCATTTT. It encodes CASSYSAGSSQPQHF.

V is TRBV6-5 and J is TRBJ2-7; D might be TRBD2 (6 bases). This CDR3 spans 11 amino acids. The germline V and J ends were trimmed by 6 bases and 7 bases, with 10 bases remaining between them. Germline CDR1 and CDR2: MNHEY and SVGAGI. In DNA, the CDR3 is TGTGCCAGCAGCCCCGGAGGGGAGCAGTACTTC. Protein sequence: CASSPGGEQYF.

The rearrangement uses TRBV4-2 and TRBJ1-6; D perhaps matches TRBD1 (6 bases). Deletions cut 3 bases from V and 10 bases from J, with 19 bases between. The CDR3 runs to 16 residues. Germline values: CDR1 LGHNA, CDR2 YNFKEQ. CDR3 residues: CASSQAHRTVSSPLHF. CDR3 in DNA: TGTGCCAGCAGCCAGGCCCACAGGACAGTTTCCTCACCCCTCCACTTT.

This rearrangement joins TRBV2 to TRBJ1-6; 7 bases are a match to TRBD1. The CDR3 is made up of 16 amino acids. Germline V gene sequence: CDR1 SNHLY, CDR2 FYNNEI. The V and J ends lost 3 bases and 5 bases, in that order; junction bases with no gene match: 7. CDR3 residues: CASSDTGTDNNSPLHF. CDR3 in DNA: TGTGCCAGCAGTGACACCGGGACAGACAATAATTCACCCCTCCACTTT.

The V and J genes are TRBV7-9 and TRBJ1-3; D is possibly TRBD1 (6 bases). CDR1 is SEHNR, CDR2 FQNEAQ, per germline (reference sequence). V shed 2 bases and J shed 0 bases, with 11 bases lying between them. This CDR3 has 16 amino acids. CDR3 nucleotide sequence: TGTGCCAGCAGCTTATCGGACAGAAGCTCTGGAAACACCATATATTTT. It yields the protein CASSLSDRSSGNTIYF.

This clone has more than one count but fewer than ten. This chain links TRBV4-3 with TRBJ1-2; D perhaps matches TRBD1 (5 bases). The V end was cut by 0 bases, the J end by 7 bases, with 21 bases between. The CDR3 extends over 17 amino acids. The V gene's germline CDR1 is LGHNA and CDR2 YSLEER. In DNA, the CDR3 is TGCGCCAGCAGCCAAGACGGTAGGGGCAAACTTCTGAGTGGCTACACCTTC. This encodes CASSQDGRGKLLSGYTF.

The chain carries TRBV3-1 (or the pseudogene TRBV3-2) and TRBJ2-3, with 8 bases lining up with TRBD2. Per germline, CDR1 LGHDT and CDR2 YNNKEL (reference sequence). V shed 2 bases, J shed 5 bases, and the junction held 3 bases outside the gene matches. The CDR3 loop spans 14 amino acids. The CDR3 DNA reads TGTGCCAGCAGCCAACCGGGGGGGAGAGATACGCAGTATTTT. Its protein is CASSQPGGRDTQYF.